This passage covers 5 T cell receptor beta chains from one sample sequenced in a study of T-cell reconstitution after alpha-beta-depleted transplantation in children. Preparation of the TCRbeta library involved a method that used unique molecular identifiers. Each CDR3 protein is one row after TCRdb ran MiXCR on the PCR reads. Of fewer than 750,000 distinct CDR3 sequences in the sample, 27% were seen once. The source was PBMCs, collected before TCRalphabeta/CD19-depleted stem cell transplant. The receptors come from a boy under three years old with Wiskott-Aldrich syndrome, due to receive a stem cell transplant.

The genes are TRBV5-1 and TRBJ2-3; possible D gene TRBD2, 5 bases. The V and J ends lost 5 bases and 2 bases respectively, with 12 bases between them. The CDR3 loop spans 14 amino acids. Germline-derived CDR1 and CDR2 are SGHRS and YFSETQ. The CDR3 here is CASSRAASTDTQYF. CDR3 sequence (DNA): TGCGCCAGCAGTCGAGCGGCCTCCACAGATACGCAGTATTTT.

This clonotype was counted a few times. The chain recombines TRBV12-3 or TRBV12-4 with TRBJ2-1; no clear D gene. V lost 1 base, J lost 9 bases, and 7 bases lay in between. The CDR3 consists of 12 residues. In DNA, the CDR3 is TGTGCCAGCAGTTTAGTTACGACTGAGCAGTTCTTC. This codes for CASSLVTTEQFF.

V is TRBV5-1 and J is TRBJ2-1; TRBD2 matches at 12 bases. From germline, CDR1 is SGHRS and CDR2 YFSETQ. The CDR3 spans 18 residues. V lost 5 bases, J lost 0 bases, and 9 bases stayed unmatched. The CDR3 DNA reads as TGCGCCAGCAGTGGGGGACTAGCGGGTATTATCTCCTACAATGAGCAGTTCTTC. It encodes CASSGGLAGIISYNEQFF.

This clonotype was found a few times. The chain joins TRBV4-2 to TRBJ2-1, with D possibly being TRBD1 (5 bases). Germline loops: CDR1 LGHNA, CDR2 YNFKEQ. V was pared by 1 base and J by 3 bases, with 10 bases between. The CDR3 runs 15 residues. CDR3 sequence: CASSQGGRFYNEQFF. The DNA of the CDR3 is TGTGCCAGCAGCCAAGGGGGCAGATTCTACAATGAGCAGTTCTTC.

The chain combines TRBV5-1 with TRBJ2-1, with 9 bases identical to TRBD1. The CDR3 contains 15 residues. The ends lost 3 bases at V and 7 bases at J; junction bases unmatched: 8. From germline, CDR1 is SGHRS and CDR2 YFSETQ. CDR3 protein: CASSWGQGTINEQFF. The CDR3, as DNA: TGCGCCAGCAGCTGGGGACAGGGAACGATTAATGAGCAGTTCTTC.